Below, 21 T cell receptor beta chains from the same sample are listed, as sequenced in a study of blood T cell repertoires in COVID-19. Using immunoSEQ multiplex PCR, the repertoire was profiled, and TCRdb retains in-frame clones only, with some absent. The table shows roughly 200,000 clones, with approximately 80% occurring only once. Sequenced sample: peripheral blood. All receptors come from an elderly woman with active or convalescent COVID-19.

The rearrangement uses TRBV6-5 and TRBJ2-7; 9 bases line up with TRBD1. Germline CDR1 is MNHEY and CDR2 is SVGAGI. The V segment lost 6 bases and the J segment 2 bases; nucleotides outside the gene matches: 8. The CDR3 is 15 residues long. CDR3 bases: TGTGCCAGCAGACCGGGACAGGGCCTTACCTACGAGCAGTACTTC. It translates to CASRPGQGLTYEQYF.

The CDR3 loop reads CASSPRQGAGETQYF. In nucleotides, the CDR3 is TGTGCCAGCAGCCCCAGACAGGGGGCGGGAGAGACCCAGTACTTC. V and J are TRBV3-1 (or the pseudogene TRBV3-2) and TRBJ2-5, with 10 bases matching TRBD1. The ends lost 4 bases at V and 4 bases at J; junction bases unmatched: 6. This CDR3 has 15 residues. CDR1 LGHDT and CDR2 YNNKEL come from the germline V gene (reference sequence).

The chain carries TRBV10-3 and TRBJ2-2, with a tentative D call TRBD2 (6 bases). The V gene lost 4 bases and the J gene lost 6 bases, with 15 bases spanning the gap. The germline V gene encodes CDR1 ENHRY and CDR2 SYGVKD. The CDR3 covers 15 residues. The CDR3, as DNA: TGTGCCATCAGTGCGGGAACGGGAGTTGCCGGGGAGCTGTTTTTT. Its protein is CAISAGTGVAGELFF.

The rearrangement links TRBV18 to TRBJ2-7; TRBD1 might be the D (5 bases). Trimming removed 3 bases from V and 0 bases from J, with 12 bases in between. CDR3 length equals 15 residues. The germline V gene has CDR1 KGHSH and CDR2 LQKENI. The CDR3 region is CASSPDKGFSYEQYF. CDR3 nucleotides: TGTGCCAGCTCACCGGATAAGGGGTTCTCCTACGAGCAGTACTTC.

The chain couples TRBV18 to TRBJ1-2; D unresolved. With 1 base removed from V and 5 bases from J, the gap between germline ends came to 14 bases. CDR1 and CDR2 from the germline V gene are KGHSH and LQKENI. The CDR3 has 15 amino acids. CDR3 nucleotides: TGTGCCAGCTCACCACTGGGCCAGGTCCTTTATGGCTACACCTTC. It codes for CASSPLGQVLYGYTF. Full variable domain (rest looked up from reference TRBV18 and TRBJ1-2): NAGVMQNPRHLVRRRGQEARLRCSPMKGHSHVYWYRQLPEEGLKFMVYLQKENIIDESGMPKERFSAEFPKEGPSILRIQQVVRGDSAAYFCASSPLGQVLYGYTFGSGTRLTVV.

The rearrangement links TRBV27 to TRBJ2-7, with no clear D. CDR3 length: 14 amino acids. The V gene lost 2 bases and the J gene lost 0 bases, with 8 bases spanning the gap. Germline lookup yields CDR1 MNHEY and CDR2 SMNVEV (reference sequence). CDR3 DNA: TGTGCCAGCAGTTTAAACTCATACTCCTACGAGCAGTACTTC. Encoded protein: CASSLNSYSYEQYF.

The V and J genes are TRBV30 and TRBJ1-2; TRBD1 might be the D (5 bases). Trimming took 0 bases from V and 10 from J, leaving 24 bases between them. The CDR3 runs to 16 residues. Germline V CDR1 and CDR2: GTSNPN, SVGIG (reference sequence). This CDR3 reads CAWSVYKLAGRESYTF. The CDR3 bases are TGTGCCTGGAGTGTATATAAATTAGCGGGCAGGGAGTCCTACACCTTC.

The V and J genes are TRBV11-3 and TRBJ2-6; 9 bases align to TRBD1. V was clipped by 0 bases and J by 3 bases; unmatched bases: 3. The CDR3 runs 17 residues. Germline loops: CDR1 SGHNT, CDR2 YENEEA. In DNA, the CDR3 is TGTGCCAGCAGCTTAGAAACAGGGGGCCTTGGGGCCAACGTCCTGACTTTC. Translating gives CASSLETGGLGANVLTF. The full variable domain, its missing parts supplied by reference TRBV11-3 and TRBJ2-6, is EAGVVQSPRYKIIEKKQPVAFWCNPISGHNTLYWYLQNLGQGPELLIRYENEEAVDDSQLPKDRFSAERLKGVDSTLKIQPAELGDSAVYLCASSLETGGLGANVLTFGAGSRLTVL.

The chain uses TRBV6-2 or TRBV6-3 and TRBJ2-3; 10 positions agree with TRBD2. V trimming: 4 bases; J trimming: 1 base; junction bases outside the gene matches: 11. Germline V gene data show CDR1 as MNHEY and CDR2 as SVGEGT. The CDR3 is 18 amino acids. CDR3 sequence (DNA): TGTGCCAGCAGTTTCTCAGCGGGAGGGCGGTTCCGCACAGATACGCAGTATTTT. As protein: CASSFSAGGRFRTDTQYF.

The chain uses TRBV27 and TRBJ2-6; 10 nucleotides line up with TRBD1. The junction had 10 bases not matched to a gene; V was cut back by 6 bases and J by 8 bases. This CDR3 has 16 residues. Germline loops: CDR1 MNHEY, CDR2 SMNVEV (reference sequence). The CDR3 nucleotides are TGTGCCAGCAGGAGGGCCGACAGGGGGCGCACCAACGTCCTGACTTTC. Its protein product is CASRRADRGRTNVLTF.

As regards this clone: An end of the junction does not agree with germline; a read error may underlie this. CDR3 sequence reads: CASSARTGAEGPQYF. In DNA form, the CDR3 reads TGTGCTAGCAGCGCCCGGACAGGGGCAGAGGGGCCCCAGTACTTC. This chain joins TRBV7-7 and TRBJ2-5; TRBD1 matches 9 bases. The CDR3 loop spans 15 amino acids. The germline V gene has CDR1 SSHAT and CDR2 FNYEAQ (reference sequence).

J is TRBJ1-2 and V is TRBV7-8, with TRBD1 matching 7 bases. The CDR3 is 15 amino acids. CDR1 SGHVS and CDR2 FQNEAQ come from the germline V gene. Germline trimming cut 5 bases from V and 4 bases from J; bases unmatched to any gene: 10. For the CDR3, the DNA is TGTGCCAGCAGCCTAGGGACAGCGGGAATCTATGGCTACACCTTC. Amino acids: CASSLGTAGIYGYTF.

V gene TRBV5-4 combines with J gene TRBJ2-1, with D possibly matching TRBD1 (6 bases). The V end was cut by 1 base, the J end by 4 bases, with 15 bases between. Germline V gene data show CDR1 as SGHNT and CDR2 as YYREEE (reference sequence). The CDR3 totals 16 residues. The CDR3 loop reads CASSLKEQGSYNEQFF. CDR3 bases: TGTGCCAGCAGCTTGAAGGAGCAGGGGTCTTACAATGAGCAGTTCTTC.

The chain is built from TRBV7-9 and TRBJ2-1; D perhaps matches TRBD2 (6 bases). Per the germline V gene, CDR1 is SEHNR and CDR2 is FQNEAQ (reference sequence). The CDR3 totals 16 residues. The V gene lost 2 bases and the J gene lost 5 bases, with 16 bases spanning the gap. CDR3 coding DNA: TGTGCCAGCAGCTTACTGGGACTCTCAACGAACAATGAGCAGTTCTTC. Protein sequence: CASSLLGLSTNNEQFF.

This clone was observed a few times. In DNA, the CDR3 is TGTGCCAGCAGCTTTGCGGGCACTGAAGCTTTCTTT. Amino acid sequence: CASSFAGTEAFF. J is TRBJ1-1 and V is TRBV7-9; D not resolved. The CDR3 sequence is 12 residues long. Trimming stripped 3 bases from V and 4 bases from J, with 6 bases between. Germline loops: CDR1 SEHNR, CDR2 FQNEAQ (reference sequence).

This CDR3 reads CASSSGTGGWGAKNIQYF. CDR3 bases: TGCGCCAGCAGCTCCGGGACAGGGGGCTGGGGAGCCAAAAACATTCAGTACTTC. The chain recombines TRBV5-1 with TRBJ2-4; 12 bases are shared with TRBD1. The CDR3 totals 18 residues. Germline trimming cut 3 bases from V and 0 bases from J; bases unmatched to any gene: 7. Germline V gene data show CDR1 as SGHRS and CDR2 as YFSETQ.

The rearrangement links TRBV7-2 to TRBJ1-5, with D unclear. V was pared by 1 base and J by 11 bases, with 9 bases between. CDR3 length: 12 amino acids. The germline V gene has CDR1 SGHTA and CDR2 FQGNSA. Written as DNA, the CDR3 is TGTGCCAGCAGCTTAGACCAGATGTCCCAGCATTTT. This sequence encodes CASSLDQMSQHF.

The chain couples TRBV7-9 to TRBJ1-4; D possibly corresponds to TRBD1 (5 bases). Germline lookup yields CDR1 SEHNR and CDR2 FQNEAQ (reference sequence). V was pared by 5 bases and J by 8 bases, with 18 bases between. The CDR3 has 15 residues. CDR3 nucleotide sequence: TGTGCCAGCAGCAAACCGGGGACTCTTGAGGAAAAACTGTTTTTT. This codes for CASSKPGTLEEKLFF. The variable domain in full, completed from reference TRBV7-9 and TRBJ1-4, reads DTGVSQNPRHKITKRGQNVTFRCDPISEHNRLYWYRQTLGQGPEFLTYFQNEAQLEKSRLLSDRFSAERPKGSFSTLEIQRTEQGDSAMYLCASSKPGTLEEKLFFGSGTQLSVL.

The chain is built from TRBV7-2 and TRBJ2-3; D not certain. The CDR3 runs to 13 residues. V lost 5 bases, J lost 6 bases, and 12 bases lay in between. CDR1 is SGHTA and CDR2 is FQGNSA in the germline V gene. In nucleotides, the CDR3 is TGTGCCAGCAGCGAGACCCCGAGGGATACGCAGTATTTT. It specifies CASSETPRDTQYF.

The rearrangement links TRBV9 to TRBJ2-3; TRBD2 aligns across 8 bases. CDR3 length equals 15 residues. V trimming: 3 bases; J trimming: 2 bases; junction bases outside the gene matches: 5. Germline V gives CDR1 SGDLS, CDR2 YYNGEE. The CDR3 here is CASSEYSGTTDTQYF. In nucleotides, the CDR3 is TGTGCCAGCAGCGAGTATAGCGGGACCACAGATACGCAGTATTTT.

This chain links TRBV11-3 with TRBJ2-1, with TRBD2 matching over 11 bases. Germline V CDR1 and CDR2: SGHNT, YENEEA. This CDR3 region has 15 residues. Germline trimming cut 5 bases from V and 10 bases from J; bases unmatched to any gene: 10. The CDR3 sequence is CASSVGLAERREQFF. DNA for the CDR3: TGTGCCAGCAGCGTGGGACTAGCGGAGCGGCGCGAGCAGTTCTTC.